This record looks at one TCR beta chain sequence and its context. Its target is not known. Expressed TCRB transcripts were sequenced because the isolated RNA had all been reverse transcribed beforehand. The average read count of naive, central memory and regulatory T cell samples was around 3.8 million. Here immunoSEQ multiplex PCR was the method, and the copy in TCRdb shows in-frame clones only, minus some. Of fewer than 45,000 clones listed, 64% are singletons. This CDR3 spans 15 amino acids. Trimming cost V 0 bases and J 4 bases; bases outside gene matches: 5. Germline CDR1 and CDR2: SEHNR and FQNEAQ (reference sequence). One heparinised draw of blood, averaging approximately 110 mL, came from each donor. This record comes from a study of beta chain features in type 1 diabetes. Study-level results: Type 1 diabetes patients had VDJ junctions that carried fewer insertions and more deletions. HLA effects on TCRB rearrangement stayed unresolved here.

Material for sequencing was Tregs from blood. This chain connects TRBV7-9 to TRBJ1-2, with TRBD1 identical over 7 bases. The TCR comes from a woman aged 30 to 39 in good health. DNA of the CDR3: TGTGCCAGCAGCTTAGCGGATAACAGGGGCTATGGCTACACCTTC. This codes for CASSLADNRGYGYTF.